The 11 T cell receptor beta chains reported below all come from one sample, sequenced in a study of cytomegalovirus exposure and HLA in healthy donors (dated by TCRdb to 2016 to 2017). The library was prepared using the immunoSEQ multiplex PCR assay. For the multiplex PCR, a mixture combining 60 forward primers for TCR Vbeta segments and 13 reverse primers for TCR Jbeta segments was used. As stored in TCRdb, this immuneACCESS dataset retains in-frame rearrangements with V and J assigned. A fraction of the clones does not appear; measured against another copy, unresolved V genes explain less than half of the discrepancy, and the remainder lacks a known reason. Here the sample has approximately 110,000 clones; 74% occur a single time. The top ten clonotypes cover approximately 2.5% of the sample. Sequenced material: PBMCs. The receptors originated from a man aged 45 to 65 in good health and CMV-seropositive.

This clone was seen once. The chain is built from TRBV5-1 and TRBJ2-5; D possibly corresponds to TRBD2 (5 bases). CDR3 length equals 12 residues. The germline V gene encodes CDR1 SGHRS and CDR2 YFSETQ. Trimming cost V 3 bases and J 4 bases, with 7 bases left between them. The CDR3 loop reads CASSWTGETQYF. The CDR3 coding sequence is TGCGCCAGCAGCTGGACTGGAGAGACCCAGTACTTC.

V is TRBV7-3 and J is TRBJ1-6; 10 positions match TRBD1. The germline CDR1 and CDR2 sequences are SGHTA and FQGTGA. This CDR3 has 15 residues. The J segment lost 8 bases and the V segment lost 2 bases, leaving 3 bases of the junction unmatched. CDR3 nucleotide sequence: TGTGCCAGCAGCTTAGGGGGACAGGGGTATTCACCCCTCCACTTT. Translation gives CASSLGGQGYSPLHF. Full variable domain (outside the CDR3, taken from reference TRBV7-3 and TRBJ1-6): GAGVSQTPSNKVTEKGKYVELRCDPISGHTALYWYRQSLGQGPEFLIYFQGTGAADDSGLPNDRFFAVRPEGSVSTLKIQRTERGDSAVYLCASSLGGQGYSPLHFGNGTRLTVT.

The chain recombines TRBV27 with TRBJ2-3, with a possible D match to TRBD2 (5 bases). There are 13 residues in the CDR3. Trimming took 6 bases from V and 2 from J, leaving 9 bases between them. CDR1 is MNHEY and CDR2 is SMNVEV in the germline V gene (reference sequence). The CDR3, as DNA: TGTGCCAGCAGGAGCGGCCCCACAGATACGCAGTATTTT. It specifies CASRSGPTDTQYF.

The V call is TRBV7-9, the J call TRBJ1-4; tentatively, D is TRBD1 (5 bases). CDR1 and CDR2 (germline): SEHNR, FQNEAQ (reference sequence). The CDR3 sequence is 14 residues long. Between the trimmed V and J ends, which lost 5 bases and 6 bases, there was a span of 13 bases. The CDR3 loop is CASSHLGGDEKLFF. In DNA form, the CDR3 reads TGTGCCAGCAGCCACCTCGGAGGGGATGAAAAACTGTTTTTT.

The V and J genes are TRBV28 and TRBJ2-4, with a possible D match to TRBD2 (5 bases). The CDR3 consists of 13 residues. CDR1 is MDHEN and CDR2 is SYDVKM in the germline V gene. V lost 6 bases and J lost 0, with 6 bases in between. CDR3 amino acids: CASSGEAKNIQYF. The CDR3 DNA is TGTGCCAGCAGCGGGGAAGCCAAAAACATTCAGTACTTC.

This chain joins TRBV28 and TRBJ1-2, with D tentatively TRBD1 (6 bases). CDR1 MDHEN and CDR2 SYDVKM come from the germline V gene. Trimming took 2 bases from V and 2 from J, leaving 12 bases between them. The CDR3 extends over 15 amino acids. CDR3 nucleotide sequence: TGTGCCAGCAGTTTAGGCGCAGGGGCGAACTATGGCTACACCTTC. Encoded protein: CASSLGAGANYGYTF.

The V and J genes are TRBV2 and TRBJ1-1, with 7 bases matching TRBD1. J lost 3 bases, V lost 6 bases, and 7 bases had no gene match. From germline, CDR1 is SNHLY and CDR2 FYNNEI. CDR3 size: 14 residues. CDR3 region: CASSPQGEDTEAFF. For the CDR3, the DNA is TGTGCCAGCAGCCCTCAGGGGGAGGACACTGAAGCTTTCTTT.

This clone has only a few counts. In DNA form, the CDR3 reads TGTGCCAGCAGTGAGGACAGGGTCTATGGCTACACCTTC. This translates into CASSEDRVYGYTF. The genes are TRBV2 and TRBJ1-2; 8 nucleotides agree with TRBD1. Germline V CDR1 and CDR2: SNHLY, FYNNEI. V trimming: 3 bases; J trimming: 4 bases; junction bases outside the gene matches: 1. The CDR3 contains 13 residues. The complete variable domain, with remaining parts taken from reference TRBV2 and TRBJ1-2, reads EPEVTQTPSHQVTQMGQEVILRCVPISNHLYFYWYRQILGQKVEFLVSFYNNEISEKSEIFDDQFSVERPDGSNFTLKIRSTKLEDSAMYFCASSEDRVYGYTFGSGTRLTVV.

This clone was seen once. The chain uses TRBV5-1 and TRBJ1-2; weak D call: TRBD1 (5 bases). V lost 4 bases to trimming and J lost 3 bases, with 10 bases between them. CDR1 and CDR2 from the germline V gene are SGHRS and YFSETQ. The CDR3 contains 13 residues. CDR3 sequence reads: CASSQGGDYGYTF. The CDR3 nucleotides read TGCGCCAGCAGCCAGGGAGGGGACTATGGCTACACCTTC.

This chain connects TRBV27 to TRBJ1-1; 8 bases match TRBD1. Looked up from germline, CDR1 is MNHEY and CDR2 is SMNVEV (reference sequence). CDR3 size: 18 residues. The V and J ends lost 2 bases and 4 bases, in that order; junction bases with no gene match: 15. The CDR3 loop reads CASSLIGAGGDLGTEAFF. The CDR3 bases are TGTGCCAGCAGTTTAATTGGGGCAGGGGGCGACTTGGGCACTGAAGCTTTCTTT.

V usage is TRBV5-3 and J usage is TRBJ2-3, with D perhaps TRBD2 (6 bases). TRBV5-3 is given ORF status, its function remaining uncertain. The CDR3 is made up of 16 amino acids. V lost 8 bases and J lost 0, with 19 bases in between. CDR3 protein: CASTLGTPYSTDTQYF. CDR3 DNA: TGTGCCAGCACTCTCGGGACTCCCTATAGCACAGATACGCAGTATTTT.